One and the same sample provided the 27 T cell receptor beta chains below, sequenced in a study of spatial heterogeneity in lung cancer. Time point indicated: blood at routine non-recurrence follow-up after resection. TCRdb redid the calling of the 5' RACE reads with MiXCR, one entry per CDR3 protein. The data contain about 87,000 distinct CDR3 sequences, roughly a fifth of them singletons. Sequencing was performed on PBMCs, taken at follow-up. The receptors were gathered from a male donor with early-stage non-small cell lung cancer.

This clonotype was counted a few times. The chain employs TRBV3-1 and TRBJ1-1; D is possibly TRBD1 (6 bases). The CDR3 is 15 amino acids. Trimming cost V 1 base and J 4 bases, with 13 bases left between them. Germline CDR1 reads LGHDT; CDR2 reads YNNKEL (reference sequence). The CDR3 here is CASSQVGGRGTEAFF. CDR3 sequence (DNA): TGTGCCAGCAGCCAAGTGGGGGGGCGTGGCACTGAAGCTTTCTTT.

A few counts support this clonotype. This chain uses TRBV20-1 with TRBJ2-1; no clear D. Per the germline V gene, CDR1 is DFQATT and CDR2 is SNEGSKA (reference sequence). CDR3 size: 16 residues. Trimming left V 0 bases short and J 0 bases short, with 12 bases between. The CDR3 spells CSARDLLPSSYNEQFF. CDR3 DNA sequence: TGCAGTGCTAGAGATTTACTCCCTAGCTCCTACAATGAGCAGTTCTTC.

This clonotype was counted a few times. The chain has TRBV11-2 and TRBJ1-2, with D possibly being TRBD1 (5 bases). This CDR3 region has 13 residues. The V gene lost 2 bases and the J gene lost 4 bases, with 8 bases spanning the gap. Germline CDR1 reads SGHAT; CDR2 reads FQNNGV. CDR3 residues: CASSLSGSYGYTF. CDR3 sequence (DNA): TGTGCCAGCAGCTTATCAGGGAGCTATGGCTACACCTTC.

The chain employs TRBV29-1 and TRBJ2-7, with 14 bases lining up with TRBD2. V lost 0 bases, J lost 0 bases, and 19 bases stayed unmatched. Germline V gives CDR1 SQVTM, CDR2 ANQGSEA. The CDR3 is 22 residues long. The CDR3 region is CSVEELKERGLAGASGSYEQYF. The CDR3, as DNA: TGCAGCGTTGAAGAGCTAAAAGAAAGGGGACTAGCGGGAGCTTCAGGCTCCTACGAGCAGTACTTC.

The V call is TRBV4-2, the J call TRBJ2-6; no definite D call. V was clipped by 0 bases and J by 0 bases, with 3 bases between them. The germline gives CDR1 LGHNA, CDR2 YNFKEQ. The CDR3 contains 15 residues. The CDR3 loop is CASSQDGSGANVLTF. The CDR3 DNA reads TGTGCCAGCAGCCAAGATGGCTCTGGGGCCAACGTCCTGACTTTC.

This chain uses TRBV9 with TRBJ2-7; tentative D call: TRBD2 (6 bases). Germline V gene data show CDR1 as SGDLS and CDR2 as YYNGEE. The CDR3 consists of 16 residues. Trimming cost V 0 bases and J 2 bases, with 15 bases left between them. The chain's CDR3 is CASSVAPLAPPYEQYF. CDR3 bases: TGTGCCAGCAGCGTAGCTCCCCTAGCGCCTCCCTACGAGCAGTACTTC.

This CDR3 reads CASSIRGQGRTGELFF. The CDR3 region has the DNA TGTGCCAGTAGTATAAGGGGACAGGGGCGTACCGGGGAGCTGTTTTTT. The V and J genes are TRBV19 and TRBJ2-2; the match to TRBD1 covers 10 bases. The CDR3 is 16 residues long. The germline V gene has CDR1 LNHDA and CDR2 SQIVND (reference sequence). With V trimmed by 2 bases and J by 5 bases, 5 bases remained unmatched.

The chain combines TRBV6-5 with TRBJ2-5; D might be TRBD2 (6 bases). V gave up 9 bases and J gave up 2 bases, with 19 bases separating them. Germline CDR1 reads MNHEY; CDR2 reads SVGAGI. The length of the CDR3 is 15 residues. The CDR3 DNA follows: TGTGCCAGTAGTCTTGGGGGAGGAGCGCAAGAGACCCAGTACTTC. Translating gives CASSLGGGAQETQYF.

This clonotype has just a few counts. This chain uses TRBV30 with TRBJ2-1, with a possible D match to TRBD2 (6 bases). CDR3 length equals 11 residues. The germline CDR1 and CDR2 sequences are GTSNPN and SVGIG (reference sequence). Trimming removed 3 bases at V and 8 bases at J, with 8 bases between. The CDR3 nucleotides read TGTGCCTGGAGACGGGGGTATGAGCAGTTCTTC. It is translated as CAWRRGYEQFF.

This clonotype was seen repeatedly, ten times or more. V and J are TRBV20-1 and TRBJ2-1, with D perhaps matching TRBD2 (6 bases). CDR1 and CDR2 from the germline V gene are DFQATT and SNEGSKA (reference sequence). This CDR3 has 15 residues. The V end was cut by 0 bases, the J end by 2 bases, with 11 bases between. The CDR3 protein is CSARDGGDPYNEQFF. The CDR3 DNA is TGCAGTGCTAGAGATGGAGGGGACCCCTACAATGAGCAGTTCTTC.

The V and J genes are TRBV20-1 and TRBJ2-1, with a tentative D call TRBD2 (5 bases). This CDR3 contains 18 residues. The V end lost 0 bases, the J end lost 0 bases, and 18 bases lay between the germline ends. Germline CDR1 DFQATT, CDR2 SNEGSKA (reference sequence). CDR3 loop: CSARDKKGLDRSYNEQFF. CDR3 nucleotide sequence: TGCAGTGCTAGAGACAAGAAAGGACTCGACCGCTCCTACAATGAGCAGTTCTTC.

This clonotype was seen repeatedly, ten times or more. The rearrangement links TRBV29-1 to TRBJ2-3; D is ambiguous. The length of the CDR3 is 13 residues. Trimming removed 7 bases at V and 0 bases at J, with 11 bases between. Per the germline V gene, CDR1 is SQVTM and CDR2 is ANQGSEA. The chain's CDR3 is CSGRIGSTDTQYF. The CDR3, as DNA: TGCAGCGGGAGAATCGGTAGCACAGATACGCAGTATTTT.

The chain carries TRBV29-1 and TRBJ2-3; D not certain. Germline V CDR1 and CDR2: SQVTM, ANQGSEA. This CDR3 is built from 12 residues. Trimming stripped 7 bases from V and 2 bases from J, with 10 bases between. This CDR3 reads CSAKGTTDTQYF. CDR3 nucleotide sequence: TGCAGCGCTAAGGGCACCACAGATACGCAGTATTTT.

This clonotype has more than one count but fewer than ten. The rearrangement uses TRBV11-2 and TRBJ2-5; 8 positions agree with TRBD1. The CDR3 runs to 14 residues. V shed 5 bases and J 5 bases; nucleotides not matched to a gene: 7. Looked up from germline, CDR1 is SGHAT and CDR2 is FQNNGV. The CDR3 loop reads CASSPRDRQETQYF. The CDR3 coding sequence is TGTGCCAGCAGCCCAAGGGACAGGCAGGAGACCCAGTACTTC.

The V gene is TRBV6-5, the J gene TRBJ1-6; TRBD1 matches at 7 bases. Germline CDR1 MNHEY, CDR2 SVGAGI. The CDR3 covers 15 residues. V lost 4 bases to trimming and J lost 6 bases; unmatched junction nucleotides: 6. CDR3 protein: CASSFGTAINSPLHF. The CDR3 DNA is TGTGCCAGCAGTTTCGGGACAGCTATTAATTCACCCCTCCACTTT.

This clonotype was picked up many times. The J gene is TRBJ2-3, the V gene TRBV20-1, with D perhaps matching TRBD2 (6 bases). This CDR3 has 16 amino acids. Trimming cost V 0 bases and J 1 base, with 14 bases left between them. Germline assignment: CDR1 DFQATT and CDR2 SNEGSKA (reference sequence). For the CDR3, the DNA is TGCAGTGCTAGAGACCCCCAGGAGGGACGCACAGATACGCAGTATTTT. The encoded protein is CSARDPQEGRTDTQYF.

J is TRBJ2-3 and V is TRBV5-1; 7 bases map to TRBD2. The CDR3 sequence is 14 residues long. The ends lost 3 bases at V and 5 bases at J; junction bases unmatched: 6. CDR1 SGHRS and CDR2 YFSETQ come from the germline V gene. The DNA of the CDR3 is TGCGCCAGCAGCTCCGGACTAGTTCGAGATACGCAGTATTTT. Translating it yields CASSSGLVRDTQYF.

The gene calls are TRBV20-1 and TRBJ1-1; D unresolved. The CDR3 contains 14 residues. The germline CDR1 and CDR2 sequences are DFQATT and SNEGSKA (reference sequence). Deletions cut 0 bases from V and 1 base from J, with 9 bases between. DNA for the CDR3: TGCAGTGCTAGAGATCCCGGTTGGAACACTGAAGCTTTCTTT. Translation gives CSARDPGWNTEAFF.

This clonotype was counted between two and nine times. The V and J genes are TRBV6-2 or TRBV6-3 and TRBJ1-2; 7 bases agree with TRBD1. This CDR3 has 16 amino acids. Trimming cost V 3 bases and J 3 bases; bases outside gene matches: 10. Germline lookup yields CDR1 MNHEY and CDR2 SVGEGT. CDR3 sequence: CASSYGYRTGDYGYTF. In DNA, the CDR3 is TGTGCCAGCAGTTATGGATACAGGACAGGTGACTATGGCTACACCTTC.

This clonotype turned up a few times. V and J are TRBV12-3 or TRBV12-4 and TRBJ2-2; a possible D gene is TRBD1 (6 bases). V lost 6 bases and J lost 0, with 8 bases in between. The length of the CDR3 is 14 residues. Here the CDR3 DNA reads TGTGCCAGCAGCAGGGGCCCGAACACCGGGGAGCTGTTTTTT. Translating gives CASSRGPNTGELFF.

This clonotype has more than one count but fewer than ten. The CDR3 sequence is CASGLARSDTQYF. CDR3 sequence (DNA): TGTGCCAGCGGACTAGCCCGATCTGATACGCAGTATTTT. The V call is TRBV11-1, the J call TRBJ2-3; TRBD2 agrees at 8 bases. The CDR3 length is 13 residues. V was pared by 8 bases and J by 6 bases, with 7 bases of the junction left unmatched. Germline V CDR1 and CDR2: SGHAT, FQDESV (reference sequence).

The V gene is TRBV20-1, the J gene TRBJ2-5; 9 bases line up with TRBD1. The length of the CDR3 is 17 residues. Germline-derived CDR1 and CDR2 are DFQATT and SNEGSKA (reference sequence). V was clipped by 0 bases and J by 2 bases; unmatched bases: 10. CDR3 residues: CSARDGPGQGFQETQYF. The CDR3 nucleotides read TGCAGTGCTAGAGATGGGCCGGGACAGGGCTTTCAAGAGACCCAGTACTTC.

The chain joins TRBV29-1 to TRBJ2-5; D unclear. Trimming shortened V by 1 base and J by 1 base, and 7 bases separated the two germline ends. Germline V gene lookup returns CDR1 SQVTM and CDR2 ANQGSEA. This CDR3 region has 13 residues. CDR3 nucleotide sequence: TGCAGCGTTGAAGGCGGAATCCAAGAGACCCAGTACTTC. Translating it yields CSVEGGIQETQYF.

This clonotype has a count of ten or more. The chain is built from TRBV7-9 and TRBJ2-5; D unresolved. Between the trimmed V and J ends, which lost 5 bases and 11 bases, there was a span of 3 bases. The CDR3 contains 8 residues. Germline values: CDR1 SEHNR, CDR2 FQNEAQ (reference sequence). The CDR3: CASSPQYF. The CDR3 nucleotides read TGTGCCAGCAGCCCTCAGTACTTC.

The chain employs TRBV9 and TRBJ1-3; possibly TRBD1 for D (6 bases). V was clipped by 5 bases and J by 2 bases, with 14 bases between them. Germline loops: CDR1 SGDLS, CDR2 YYNGEE. The CDR3 contains 15 residues. The CDR3: CASRWGAEPGNTIYF. CDR3 DNA sequence: TGTGCCAGCAGGTGGGGGGCAGAGCCTGGAAACACCATATATTTT.

The gene calls are TRBV5-1 and TRBJ2-3; 7 nucleotides line up with TRBD2. This CDR3 region has 14 residues. Germline V gene data show CDR1 as SGHRS and CDR2 as YFSETQ. The junction had 4 bases not matched to a gene; V was cut back by 0 bases and J by 6 bases. The CDR3 bases are TGCGCCAGCAGCTTGGGACTAGCATTGGATACGCAGTATTTT. It translates to CASSLGLALDTQYF. The full variable domain, in which reference TRBV5-1 and TRBJ2-3 provide the parts outside the CDR3, is KAGVTQTPRYLIKTRGQQVTLSCSPISGHRSVSWYQQTPGQGLQFLFEYFSETQRNKGNFPGRFSGRQFSNSRSEMNVSTLELGDSALYLCASSLGLALDTQYFGPGTRLTVL.

The chain combines TRBV20-1 with TRBJ1-5, with no clear D. This CDR3 has 12 residues. Trimming left V 5 bases short and J 0 bases short, with 5 bases between. Germline V gene sequence: CDR1 DFQATT, CDR2 SNEGSKA (reference sequence). The CDR3 region is CSAVHSNQPQHF. CDR3 in DNA: TGCAGTGCTGTCCATAGCAATCAGCCCCAGCATTTT.